A single sample is the source of the 19 T cell receptor beta chains below, sequenced in a study of blood T cell repertoires in COVID-19. TCRdb keeps only in-frame clones here, not all; method: immunoSEQ multiplex PCR. The sample yields over 70,000 clones, approximately 89% seen once. Sequenced sample: peripheral blood. The receptors here all came from a human donor with active COVID-19. The donor label of this sample is uncertain.

The V and J genes are TRBV7-9 and TRBJ1-5; 8 bases match TRBD1. The CDR3 is made up of 15 amino acids. The V gene end was trimmed by 5 bases and the J gene end by 5 bases; junction bases not matched to a gene: 8. The V gene's germline CDR1 is SEHNR and CDR2 FQNEAQ (reference sequence). The CDR3: CASSRGQGIDQPQHF. CDR3 sequence (DNA): TGTGCCAGCAGCCGCGGACAGGGAATAGATCAGCCCCAGCATTTT.

This sequence joins TRBV6-6 and TRBJ1-2; 7 bases are a match to TRBD1. J lost 1 base, V lost 5 bases, and 4 bases had no gene match. The CDR3 loop spans 14 amino acids. Germline V gene sequence: CDR1 MNHNY, CDR2 SVGAGI (reference sequence). The CDR3 DNA is TGTGCCAGCAGTAGGACAGGCCTTAACTATGGCTACACCTTC. As protein: CASSRTGLNYGYTF.

The chain recombines TRBV9 with TRBJ2-1, with 11 bases matching TRBD2. Losses at the gene ends were 1 base for V and 5 bases for J; bases not matched to a gene: 11. The CDR3 length is 18 residues. Germline V gene lookup returns CDR1 SGDLS and CDR2 YYNGEE. In DNA form, the CDR3 reads TGTGCCAGCAGCGTAAGGGAACTAGCGGGGGTGGTGGACAATGAGCAGTTCTTC. Its translation: CASSVRELAGVVDNEQFF.

This sequence joins TRBV18 and TRBJ2-6; D may be TRBD1 (5 bases). The germline CDR1 and CDR2 sequences are KGHSH and LQKENI. The CDR3 consists of 17 residues. V was clipped by 3 bases and J by 2 bases, with 14 bases between them. The CDR3 loop is CASSPNPKGPGANVLTF. The CDR3 bases are TGTGCCAGCTCACCCAACCCGAAGGGGCCTGGGGCCAACGTCCTGACTTTC.

The V and J genes are TRBV6-2 or TRBV6-3 and TRBJ2-3; TRBD2 matches 9 bases. V lost 2 bases and J lost 2; bases outside the gene matches: 5. CDR1 is MNHEY and CDR2 is SVGEGT in the germline V gene. CDR3 size: 16 residues. The CDR3 sequence is CASSYGGGGFTDTQYF. Here the CDR3 DNA reads TGTGCCAGCAGTTACGGCGGGGGGGGTTTCACAGATACGCAGTATTTT.

The chain couples TRBV28 to TRBJ1-1; D may be TRBD1 (6 bases). Germline V gene sequence: CDR1 MDHEN, CDR2 SYDVKM. Trimming removed 6 bases at V and 4 bases at J, with 15 bases between. The CDR3 contains 14 residues. CDR3 sequence reads: CASSALGGGTEAFF. CDR3 bases: TGTGCCAGCAGCGCCTTGGGAGGGGGCACTGAAGCTTTCTTT.

CDR3 nucleotide sequence: TGCGCCAGCAGCCAAGTCCGGGACAGGCAGTTCTTC. Its translation is CASSQVRDRQFF. The genes are TRBV4-1 and TRBJ2-1, with 7 bases matching TRBD1. The V gene's germline CDR1 is MGHRA and CDR2 YSYEKL. The CDR3 contains 12 residues. The V and J ends lost 1 base and 12 bases, in that order; junction bases with no gene match: 3.

The genes are TRBV11-2 and TRBJ2-7; D is possibly TRBD1 (6 bases). Trimming pared 5 bases from V and 3 bases from J, leaving 11 bases between. Germline CDR1 is SGHAT and CDR2 is FQNNGV. The CDR3 runs 13 residues. In DNA form, the CDR3 reads TGTGCCAGCAGCCGCGACAGGTTCTACGAGCAGTACTTC. Protein sequence: CASSRDRFYEQYF.

The chain has TRBV7-2 and TRBJ1-2, with TRBD1 matching over 11 bases. The V segment lost 5 bases and the J segment 6 bases; nucleotides outside the gene matches: 5. This CDR3 is built from 14 residues. Germline loops: CDR1 SGHTA, CDR2 FQGNSA. CDR3 bases: TGTGCCAGCAGCCAGGGACAGGGGGGGAATGGCTACACCTTC. As protein: CASSQGQGGNGYTF.

The rearrangement uses TRBV11-1 and TRBJ2-7, with TRBD1 identical over 8 bases. The CDR3 runs to 14 residues. With V trimmed by 5 bases and J by 2 bases, 5 bases remained unmatched. CDR1 is SGHAT and CDR2 is FQDESV in the germline V gene (reference sequence). The CDR3, as DNA: TGTGCCAGCAGCCGGGACAGGTTTGCCTACGAGCAGTACTTC. Translated: CASSRDRFAYEQYF.

V usage is TRBV19 and J usage is TRBJ1-6; weak D call: TRBD1 (6 bases). The CDR3 has 13 residues. Trimming removed 4 bases from V and 10 bases from J, with 11 bases in between. The germline gives CDR1 LNHDA, CDR2 SQIVND (reference sequence). CDR3 nucleotides: TGTGCCAGTAGTACCGCTAGGGGGTCACCCCTCCACTTT. It codes for CASSTARGSPLHF.

This sequence joins TRBV6-5 and TRBJ1-4; possibly TRBD1 for D (6 bases). With 5 bases removed from V and 8 bases from J, the gap between germline ends came to 15 bases. From germline, CDR1 is MNHEY and CDR2 SVGAGI. The CDR3 consists of 14 residues. The CDR3 DNA sequence: TGTGCCAGCAGTCGGGCCAGGACAGTCGAAAAACTGTTTTTT. Encoded protein: CASSRARTVEKLFF.

The chain combines TRBV5-4 with TRBJ1-1, with 7 bases identical to TRBD1. Germline loops: CDR1 SGHNT, CDR2 YYREEE (reference sequence). This CDR3 contains 14 residues. V trimming: 3 bases; J trimming: 4 bases; junction bases outside the gene matches: 6. The CDR3 nucleotides read TGTGCCAGCAGCTCTCAGGGGGACGGCACTGAAGCTTTCTTT. Its protein is CASSSQGDGTEAFF.

The chain employs TRBV14 and TRBJ1-2; 10 nucleotides line up with TRBD1. V shed 2 bases and J 3 bases; nucleotides not matched to a gene: 9. The CDR3 is 17 residues long. CDR1 SGHDN and CDR2 FVKESK come from the germline V gene. The CDR3 DNA follows: TGTGCCAGCAGCCAACTTACGACAGGGGGCATGGACTATGGCTACACCTTC. This codes for CASSQLTTGGMDYGYTF.

This clone was counted a single time. The rearrangement links TRBV28 to TRBJ1-2, with D perhaps TRBD1 (6 bases). CDR3 length: 14 residues. The V end lost 6 bases, the J end lost 2 bases, and 13 bases lay between the germline ends. In germline, CDR1 is MDHEN, CDR2 SYDVKM. CDR3 nucleotides: TGTGCCAGCAGCCCCACAGGGCCCAACTATGGCTACACCTTC. Translation: CASSPTGPNYGYTF.

This rearrangement joins TRBV5-6 to TRBJ2-5, with 11 bases aligning to TRBD2. CDR1 and CDR2 (germline): SGHDT, YYEEEE. V lost 5 bases and J lost 5; bases outside the gene matches: 11. This CDR3 has 16 residues. In nucleotides, the CDR3 is TGTGCCAGCAGTTATTTAGCGGGGGGGCCAGGTGAGACCCAGTACTTC. Its protein is CASSYLAGGPGETQYF. The whole variable domain, remainder taken from reference TRBV5-6 and TRBJ2-5, is DAGVTQSPTHLIKTRGQQVTLRCSPKSGHDTVSWYQQALGQGPQFIFQYYEEEERQRGNFPDRFSGHQFPNYSSELNVNALLLGDSALYLCASSYLAGGPGETQYFGPGTRLLVL.

In this sample, this clone turned up once. This chain joins TRBV7-9 and TRBJ2-1, with D tentatively TRBD2 (6 bases). V gave up 1 base and J gave up 3 bases, with 13 bases separating them. The length of the CDR3 is 16 residues. Germline CDR1 reads SEHNR; CDR2 reads FQNEAQ (reference sequence). The CDR3: CASSLVGGGVYNEQFF. For the CDR3, the DNA is TGTGCCAGCAGCTTAGTCGGGGGAGGAGTCTACAATGAGCAGTTCTTC.

This rearrangement joins TRBV4-3 to TRBJ1-4; D remains unclear. V lost 1 base, J lost 0 bases, and 12 bases lay in between. CDR1 and CDR2 (germline): LGHNA, YSLEER. The CDR3 spans 17 residues. In DNA form, the CDR3 reads TGCGCCAGCAGCCAAGGGCCGGGAGTTCCAACTAATGAAAAACTGTTTTTT. It is translated as CASSQGPGVPTNEKLFF.

This sequence joins TRBV4-2 and TRBJ1-4; tentative D call: TRBD1 (5 bases). Germline V gene sequence: CDR1 LGHNA, CDR2 YNFKEQ. The CDR3 runs to 18 residues. Trimming removed 0 bases from V and 0 bases from J, with 14 bases in between. The CDR3 sequence is CASSQDDSRYATNEKLFF. The DNA of the CDR3 is TGTGCCAGCAGCCAAGATGACAGTCGTTATGCAACTAATGAAAAACTGTTTTTT.